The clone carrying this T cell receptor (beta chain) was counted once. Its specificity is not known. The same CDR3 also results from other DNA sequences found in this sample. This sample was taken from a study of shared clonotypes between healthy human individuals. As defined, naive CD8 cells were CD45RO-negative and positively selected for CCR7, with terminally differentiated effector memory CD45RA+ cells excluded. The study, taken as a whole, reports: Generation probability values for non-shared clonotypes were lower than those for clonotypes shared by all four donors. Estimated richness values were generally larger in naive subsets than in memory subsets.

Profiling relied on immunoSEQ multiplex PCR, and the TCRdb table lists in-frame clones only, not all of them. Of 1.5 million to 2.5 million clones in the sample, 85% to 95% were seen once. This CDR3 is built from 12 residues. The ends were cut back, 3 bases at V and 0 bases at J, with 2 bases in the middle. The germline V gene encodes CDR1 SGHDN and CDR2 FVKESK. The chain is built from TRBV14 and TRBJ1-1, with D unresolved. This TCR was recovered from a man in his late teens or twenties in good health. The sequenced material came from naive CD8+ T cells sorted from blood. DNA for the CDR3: TGTGCCAGCAGCCAGATGAACACTGAAGCTTTCTTT. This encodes CASSQMNTEAFF.